This T cell receptor beta chain was identified during a study of identical twins. Findings and caveats of the study: Where beta out-of-frame sequences were concerned, excess twin sharing was weaker. Within cord blood, abundant beta clonotypes carried fewer insertions, but memory repertoires showed no such trend.

This clonotype was picked up a small number of times. Its target is unknown. TCRdb recomputed calls from the 5' RACE reads with MiXCR, one row per CDR3 protein. Seen here are roughly 260,000 distinct CDR3 sequences, 7.5% observed once, and the top ten hold about 5.6%. V dropped 5 bases and J dropped 12 bases, with 19 bases sitting between them. The CDR3 covers 14 residues. Germline V gene lookup returns CDR1 KGHDR and CDR2 SFDVKD. These data also featured in a second study, about yellow fever vaccine responses in identical twins.

The sample taken for sequencing was CD8+ T cells sorted from blood. V is TRBV24-1 and J is TRBJ2-1; a weak D match, TRBD1 (5 bases). This sequence originates from a young woman in good health. The CDR3 region is CATSGEGVYSAQFF. The CDR3 coding sequence is TGTGCCACCAGTGGCGAAGGGGTCTATTCAGCGCAGTTCTTC.